This TCR beta chain stems from a study of blood T cell repertoires in COVID-19. Study in general: Italy, Spain and the United States were the sources of the convalescent and acute COVID-19 samples.

Germline assignment: CDR1 MDHEN and CDR2 SYDVKM. The length of the CDR3 is 18 residues. The V and J ends lost 11 bases and 4 bases, in that order; junction bases with no gene match: 23. The method was immunoSEQ multiplex PCR; TCRdb's version includes in-frame clones alone and lacks a portion of them. In the table there are fewer than 250,000 clones, around nine tenths of which are singletons. The chain is built from TRBV28 and TRBJ2-1; 7 nucleotides agree with TRBD2. The sample taken for sequencing was peripheral blood. The clonotype originates from a woman aged 60-75 years who had recovered from COVID-19. DNA for the CDR3: TGTGCCGTGGTGGGGTATAGCGGGCTCACCTCGTATTACAATGAGCAGTTCTTC. Protein product: CAVVGYSGLTSYYNEQFF.